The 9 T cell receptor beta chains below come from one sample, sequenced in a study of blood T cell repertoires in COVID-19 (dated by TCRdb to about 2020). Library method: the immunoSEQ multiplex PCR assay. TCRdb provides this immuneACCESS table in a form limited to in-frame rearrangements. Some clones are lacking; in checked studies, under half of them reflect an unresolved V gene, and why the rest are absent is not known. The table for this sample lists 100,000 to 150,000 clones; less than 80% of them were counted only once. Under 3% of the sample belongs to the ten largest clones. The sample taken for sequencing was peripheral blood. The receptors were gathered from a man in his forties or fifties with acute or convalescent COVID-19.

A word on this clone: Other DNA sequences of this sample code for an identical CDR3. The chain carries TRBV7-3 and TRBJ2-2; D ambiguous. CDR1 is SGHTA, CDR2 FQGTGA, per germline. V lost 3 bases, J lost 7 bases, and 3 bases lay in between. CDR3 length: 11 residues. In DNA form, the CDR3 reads TGTGCCAGCAGCTTCGGCGGGGAGCTGTTTTTT. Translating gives CASSFGGELFF. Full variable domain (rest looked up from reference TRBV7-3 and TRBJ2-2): GAGVSQTPSNKVTEKGKYVELRCDPISGHTALYWYRQSLGQGPEFLIYFQGTGAADDSGLPNDRFFAVRPEGSVSTLKIQRTERGDSAVYLCASSFGGELFFGEGSRLTVL.

The CDR3 coding sequence is TGTGCCAGCAGTTTGACAGTTTCCTATGGCTACACCTTC. Residues: CASSLTVSYGYTF. The chain is built from TRBV28 and TRBJ1-2; weak D call: TRBD1 (5 bases). V gave up 3 bases and J gave up 4 bases, with 9 bases separating them. The CDR3 runs 13 residues. Germline V gene sequence: CDR1 MDHEN, CDR2 SYDVKM.

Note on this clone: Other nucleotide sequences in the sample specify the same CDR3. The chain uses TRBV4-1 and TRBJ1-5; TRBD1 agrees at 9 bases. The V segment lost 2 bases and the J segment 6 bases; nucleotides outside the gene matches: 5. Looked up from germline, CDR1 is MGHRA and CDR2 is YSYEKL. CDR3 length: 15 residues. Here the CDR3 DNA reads TGCGCCAGCAGCCAAACAGGGGGCGGCGGTCAGCCCCAGCATTTT. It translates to CASSQTGGGGQPQHF.

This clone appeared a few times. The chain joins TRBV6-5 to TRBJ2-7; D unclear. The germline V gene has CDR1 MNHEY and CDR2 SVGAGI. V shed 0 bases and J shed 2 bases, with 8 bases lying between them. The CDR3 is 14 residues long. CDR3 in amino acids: CASSYSPGTYEQYF. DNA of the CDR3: TGTGCCAGCAGTTACTCGCCAGGCACCTACGAGCAGTACTTC.

The CDR3 bases are TGTGCCAGCAGCTTGGTGGGACAGGTGACCACCGGGGAGCTGTTTTTT. Amino acid sequence: CASSLVGQVTTGELFF. V is TRBV5-6 and J is TRBJ2-2, with 8 bases that match TRBD1. Germline V gene sequence: CDR1 SGHDT, CDR2 YYEEEE. The CDR3 is made up of 16 amino acids. Trimming at V came to 0 bases and at J to 4 bases, leaving 5 bases not matched to a gene.

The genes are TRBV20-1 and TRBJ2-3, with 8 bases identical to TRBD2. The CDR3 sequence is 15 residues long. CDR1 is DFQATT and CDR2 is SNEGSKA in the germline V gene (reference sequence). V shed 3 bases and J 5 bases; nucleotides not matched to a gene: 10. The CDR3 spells CSASPGSGSGDTQYF. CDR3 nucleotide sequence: TGCAGTGCTAGTCCGGGGAGCGGGAGTGGAGATACGCAGTATTTT.

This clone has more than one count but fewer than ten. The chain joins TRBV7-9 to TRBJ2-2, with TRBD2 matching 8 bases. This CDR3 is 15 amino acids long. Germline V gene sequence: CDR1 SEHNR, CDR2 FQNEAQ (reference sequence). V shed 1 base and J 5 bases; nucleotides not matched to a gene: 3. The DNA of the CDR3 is TGTGCCAGCAGCTTAGTTAGCGGGACTACCGGGGAGCTGTTTTTT. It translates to CASSLVSGTTGELFF.

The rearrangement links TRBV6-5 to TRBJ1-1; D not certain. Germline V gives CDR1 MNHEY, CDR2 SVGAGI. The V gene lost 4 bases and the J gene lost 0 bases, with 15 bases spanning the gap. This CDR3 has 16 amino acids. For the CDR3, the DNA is TGTGCCAGCAGTTCCGAACCATGGAGCATGAACACTGAAGCTTTCTTT. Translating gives CASSSEPWSMNTEAFF.

CDR3 amino acids: CASSSREKSYNEQFF. DNA of the CDR3: TGTGCCAGCAGTTCCCGGGAGAAGTCCTACAATGAGCAGTTCTTC. The chain uses TRBV9 and TRBJ2-1; D is perhaps TRBD2 (6 bases). From germline, CDR1 is SGDLS and CDR2 YYNGEE. Trimming stripped 5 bases from V and 1 base from J, with 13 bases between. The length of the CDR3 is 15 residues.